One T cell receptor (beta chain) is described in this entry. This entry comes from a study of blood T cell repertoires in COVID-19. Germline V gene sequence: CDR1 MNHEY, CDR2 SVGAGI. The CDR3 length is 13 residues. V dropped 5 bases and J dropped 5; count of bases not matched to a gene: 3. Clones were read by immunoSEQ multiplex PCR, and TCRdb kept only the in-frame ones, dropping some. The sample yields approximately 140,000 clones, 70% to 90% seen once. This TCR was sampled from a woman in her thirties or forties with active or convalescent COVID-19. The sample consisted of peripheral blood. The rearrangement links TRBV6-5 to TRBJ1-5; 7 bases are shared with TRBD1. CDR3: CASSPQGDQPQHF. CDR3 sequence (DNA): TGTGCCAGCAGTCCTCAGGGGGATCAGCCCCAGCATTTT.